This TCR beta chain derives from a study of cytomegalovirus exposure and HLA in healthy donors. General study points: Immune exposure information available was restricted to CMV serostatus. A later analysis by the authors found several of the most significant clusters apparently linked to common viral pathogens.

As for this clone: Its cognate antigen is unknown.

The CDR3 is made up of 12 amino acids. Unmatched junction bases numbered 4, after V lost 6 bases and J lost 6 bases. CDR1 is SNHLY and CDR2 is FYNNEI in the germline V gene. PCR primers comprised 60 Vbeta and 13 Jbeta primers. The method was immunoSEQ multiplex PCR; TCRdb's version includes in-frame clones alone and lacks a portion of them. Across 140,000 to 150,000 clones, the top ten clones capture about 0.96% of the sample. The chain joins TRBV2 to TRBJ1-1, with 7 nucleotides matching TRBD1. This TCR was sampled from a male donor in good health and CMV-seronegative. Sequencing used PBMCs. The CDR3 sequence is CASSQGVSEAFF. In DNA form, the CDR3 reads TGTGCCAGCAGCCAGGGGGTGTCTGAAGCTTTCTTT.